This T cell receptor (beta chain) was identified in a study of blood T cell repertoires in COVID-19. Assignment of participants to cohorts was predicated upon participant-reported clinical history. Sequencing was performed with immunoSEQ multiplex PCR; in TCRdb, only in-frame clones are kept and a portion is missing. The data contain roughly 230,000 clones, approximately 89% of them singletons. This CDR3 has 14 amino acids. V was clipped by 4 bases and J by 4 bases; unmatched bases: 4. CDR1 SNHLY and CDR2 FYNNEI come from the germline V gene. This sequence originates from a woman aged 25 to 39 with acute COVID-19. The V gene is TRBV2, the J gene TRBJ1-3; 7 nucleotides agree with TRBD1. The specimen sequenced was PBMCs or T cells enriched from blood (not recorded which). CDR3 in amino acids: CASSAPTGGNTIYF. Here the CDR3 DNA reads TGTGCCAGCAGTGCTCCGACAGGGGGAAACACCATATATTTT.